Described below is a single T cell receptor (beta chain) sequence and its context. Its matching antigen is unknown. This record belongs to a study of T cells in localized non-small cell lung cancer. This CDR3 contains 14 residues. V was shortened by 0 bases and J by 7 bases, with 10 bases between the two germline ends. Looked up from germline, CDR1 is SGHRS and CDR2 is YFSETQ. Study-level points and caveats: Within adjacent lung there appeared a median around 55 of the top 100 tumor clones.

Using immunoSEQ multiplex PCR, the repertoire was profiled, and TCRdb retains in-frame clones only, with some absent. The table records tens of thousands of clones, 80% of them present only once. Specimen: peripheral blood, collected before any cancer treatment. The clonotype was recovered from a female donor at least 60 years old with stage I lung adenocarcinoma. The chain links TRBV5-1 to TRBJ2-2; D possibly corresponds to TRBD1 (5 bases). Written as DNA, the CDR3 is TGCGCCAGCAGCTTGGGGCAGGGCGACGGGGAGCTGTTTTTT. Protein sequence: CASSLGQGDGELFF.